The entry below describes one T cell receptor (beta chain). Drawing of blood for sampling happened at baseline, at cycle 4 day 1, and at cycle 7 day 1. The sample belongs to a study of OX40 agonist ivuxolimab in advanced cancers. Study at large: The patients received ivuxolimab by intravenous route every 2 weeks at 0.01 to 10 mg/kg.

Sequencing used immunoSEQ multiplex PCR; TCRdb keeps in-frame clones, though not all of them. The sample lists roughly 38,000 clones; more than 75% were seen once. V lost 0 bases, J lost 4 bases, and 12 bases lay in between. Germline V gives CDR1 MNHEY, CDR2 SVGAGI. This CDR3 is built from 15 residues. The rearrangement uses TRBV6-5 and TRBJ1-2; no reliable D call. The TCR comes from an adult with an advanced solid tumor such as melanoma, head and neck, liver or kidney cancer. Sample: CD4+ or CD8+ T cells sorted from blood, taken in a trial of the OX40 agonist ivuxolimab. The CDR3 DNA reads TGTGCCAGCAGTTACTCGCGCAGCCCGAGCTATGGCTACACCTTC. It codes for CASSYSRSPSYGYTF.